Sequencing of this T cell receptor beta chain was carried out in a study of shared clonotypes between healthy human individuals. Turning to the study itself: CD4 naive and CD4 memory each took three plates per donor, while CD8 naive took two and CD8 memory one.

About this clone itself: The antigen is undetermined.

The germline V gene has CDR1 WNHNN and CDR2 SYGVQD (reference sequence). The CDR3 is made up of 16 amino acids. Germline trimming cut 0 bases from V and 1 base from J; bases unmatched to any gene: 2. Several immunoSEQ plates held equal portions of the genomic DNA taken from each subset. TCRdb's copy holds only in-frame clones and misses some; the assay was immunoSEQ multiplex PCR. Of about a million clones in the sample, approximately 72% were seen once. Study-level results: Naive CD4 clonotypes overlapped across a handful of donors at roughly 5%. The generation probabilities recorded for non-shared clonotypes fell below those of clonotypes shared by all four donors.

This receptor was taken from a man aged 18 to 30 in good health. What was sequenced was memory CD4+ T cells sorted from blood. This sample's subset: CD45RA-negative fraction. J is TRBJ2-3 and V is TRBV10-1, with 9 bases aligning to TRBD1. As DNA, the CDR3 is TGCGCCAGCAGTGAGTCGAGACAGGGGGGCACAGATACGCAGTATTTT. Its translation is CASSESRQGGTDTQYF.